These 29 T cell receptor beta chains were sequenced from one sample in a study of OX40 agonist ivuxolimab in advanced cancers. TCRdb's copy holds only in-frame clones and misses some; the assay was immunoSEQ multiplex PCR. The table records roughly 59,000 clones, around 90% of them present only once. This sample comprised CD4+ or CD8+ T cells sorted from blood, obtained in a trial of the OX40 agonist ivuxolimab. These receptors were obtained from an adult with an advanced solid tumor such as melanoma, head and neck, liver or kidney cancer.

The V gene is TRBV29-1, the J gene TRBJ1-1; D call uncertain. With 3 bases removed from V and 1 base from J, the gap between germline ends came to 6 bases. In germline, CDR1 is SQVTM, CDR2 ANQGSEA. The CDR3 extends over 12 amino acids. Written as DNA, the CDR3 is TGCAGCGTTGACAGAACGAACACTGAAGCTTTCTTT. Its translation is CSVDRTNTEAFF.

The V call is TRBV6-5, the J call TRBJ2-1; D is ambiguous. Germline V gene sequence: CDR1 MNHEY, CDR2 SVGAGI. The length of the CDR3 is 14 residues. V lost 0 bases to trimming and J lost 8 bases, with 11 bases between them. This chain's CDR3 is CASSYSPMAHEQFF. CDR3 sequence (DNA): TGTGCCAGCAGTTACTCCCCGATGGCACATGAGCAGTTCTTC.

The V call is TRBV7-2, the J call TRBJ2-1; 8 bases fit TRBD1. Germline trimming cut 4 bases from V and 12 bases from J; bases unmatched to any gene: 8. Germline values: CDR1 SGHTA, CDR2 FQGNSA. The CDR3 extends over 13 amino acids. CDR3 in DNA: TGTGCCAGCAGCTCCCCTACAGGGGGAGGGCAGTTCTTC. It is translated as CASSSPTGGGQFF.

The CDR3 DNA is TGTGCCAGCAGTCAGGACAGGGGGTCCTACAATGAGCAGTTCTTC. This sequence encodes CASSQDRGSYNEQFF. The chain is built from TRBV27 and TRBJ2-1; 10 nucleotides agree with TRBD1. CDR1 MNHEY and CDR2 SMNVEV come from the germline V gene (reference sequence). V lost 5 bases, J lost 1 base, and 2 bases stayed unmatched. This CDR3 contains 15 residues.

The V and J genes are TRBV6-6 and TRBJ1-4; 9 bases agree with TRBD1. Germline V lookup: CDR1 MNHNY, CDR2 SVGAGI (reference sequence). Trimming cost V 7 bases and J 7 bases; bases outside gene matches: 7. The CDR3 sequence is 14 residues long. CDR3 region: CASNPGTGTEKLFF. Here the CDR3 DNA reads TGTGCCAGCAATCCCGGGACAGGGACTGAAAAACTGTTTTTT.

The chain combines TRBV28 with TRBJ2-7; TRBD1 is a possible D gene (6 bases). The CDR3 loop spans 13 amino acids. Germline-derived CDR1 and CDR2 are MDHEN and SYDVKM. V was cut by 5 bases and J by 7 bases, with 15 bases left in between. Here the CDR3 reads CASSTGQFREQYF. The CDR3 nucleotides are TGTGCCAGCAGTACAGGGCAGTTTCGGGAGCAGTACTTC.

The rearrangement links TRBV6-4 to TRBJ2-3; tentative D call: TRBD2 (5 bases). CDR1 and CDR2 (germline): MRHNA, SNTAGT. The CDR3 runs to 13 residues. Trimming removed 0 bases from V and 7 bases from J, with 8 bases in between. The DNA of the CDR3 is TGTGCCAGCAGTGACTCACGGGGTAATACGCAGTATTTT. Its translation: CASSDSRGNTQYF.

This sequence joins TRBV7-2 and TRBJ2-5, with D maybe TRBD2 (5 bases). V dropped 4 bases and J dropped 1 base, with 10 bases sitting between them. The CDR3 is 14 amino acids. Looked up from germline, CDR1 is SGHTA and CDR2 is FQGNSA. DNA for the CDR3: TGTGCCAGCAGCTACGGCAGCGGCCAAGAGACCCAGTACTTC. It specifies CASSYGSGQETQYF.

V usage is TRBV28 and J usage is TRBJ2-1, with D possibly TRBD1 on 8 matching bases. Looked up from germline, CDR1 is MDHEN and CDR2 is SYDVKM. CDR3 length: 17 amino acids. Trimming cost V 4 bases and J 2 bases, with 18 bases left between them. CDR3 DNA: TGTGCCAGCAGTTCCCTGGACAGGGAGGGCCCCTACAATGAGCAGTTCTTC. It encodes CASSSLDREGPYNEQFF. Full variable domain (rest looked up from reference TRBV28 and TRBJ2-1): DVKVTQSSRYLVKRTGEKVFLECVQDMDHENMFWYRQDPGLGLRLIYFSYDVKMKEKGDIPEGYSVSREKKERFSLILESASTNQTSMYLCASSSLDREGPYNEQFFGPGTRLTVL.

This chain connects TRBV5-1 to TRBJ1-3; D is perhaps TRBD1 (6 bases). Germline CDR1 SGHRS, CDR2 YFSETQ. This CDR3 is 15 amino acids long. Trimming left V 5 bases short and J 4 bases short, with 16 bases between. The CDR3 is CASSGGQRFGNTIYF. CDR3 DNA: TGCGCCAGCAGTGGGGGCCAGCGATTCGGAAACACCATATATTTT.

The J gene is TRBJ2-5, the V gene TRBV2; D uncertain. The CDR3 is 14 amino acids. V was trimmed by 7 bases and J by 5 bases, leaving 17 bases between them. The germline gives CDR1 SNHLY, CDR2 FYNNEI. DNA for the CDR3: TGTGCCAGCACTCTAAGTAGTATATCCGAGACCCAGTACTTC. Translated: CASTLSSISETQYF. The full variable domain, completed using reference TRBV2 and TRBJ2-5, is EPEVTQTPSHQVTQMGQEVILRCVPISNHLYFYWYRQILGQKVEFLVSFYNNEISEKSEIFDDQFSVERPDGSNFTLKIRSTKLEDSAMYFCASTLSSISETQYFGPGTRLLVL.

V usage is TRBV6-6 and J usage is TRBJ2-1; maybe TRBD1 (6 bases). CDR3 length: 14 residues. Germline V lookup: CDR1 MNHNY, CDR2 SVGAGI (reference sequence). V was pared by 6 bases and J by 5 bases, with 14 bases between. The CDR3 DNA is TGTGCCAGCAGCCCCACAGGGCTTAACAATGAGCAGTTCTTC. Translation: CASSPTGLNNEQFF.

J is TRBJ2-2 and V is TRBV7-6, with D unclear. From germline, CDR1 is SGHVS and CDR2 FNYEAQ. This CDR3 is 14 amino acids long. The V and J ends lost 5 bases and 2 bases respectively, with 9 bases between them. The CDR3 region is CASSPSSNTGELFF. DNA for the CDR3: TGTGCCAGCAGCCCTTCATCAAACACCGGGGAGCTGTTTTTT.

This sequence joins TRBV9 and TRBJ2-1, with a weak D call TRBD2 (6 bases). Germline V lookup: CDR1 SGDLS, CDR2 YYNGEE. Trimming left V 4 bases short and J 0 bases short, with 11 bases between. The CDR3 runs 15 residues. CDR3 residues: CASSTRTNSYNEQFF. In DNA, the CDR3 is TGTGCCAGCAGCACCAGGACTAACTCCTACAATGAGCAGTTCTTC.

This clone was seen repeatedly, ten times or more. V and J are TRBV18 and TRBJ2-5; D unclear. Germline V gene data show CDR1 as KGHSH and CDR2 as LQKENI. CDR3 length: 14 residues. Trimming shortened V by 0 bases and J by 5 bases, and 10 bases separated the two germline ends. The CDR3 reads CASSPPAYRETQYF. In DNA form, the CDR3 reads TGTGCCAGCTCACCACCGGCTTACCGGGAGACCCAGTACTTC.

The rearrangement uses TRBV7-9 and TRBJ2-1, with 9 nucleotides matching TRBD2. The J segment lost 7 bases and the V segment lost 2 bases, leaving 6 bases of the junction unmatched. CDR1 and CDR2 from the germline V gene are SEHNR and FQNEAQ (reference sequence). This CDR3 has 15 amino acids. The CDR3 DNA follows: TGTGCCAGCAGCTTACTGCTAGCGGGGATTAATGAGCAGTTCTTC. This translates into CASSLLLAGINEQFF. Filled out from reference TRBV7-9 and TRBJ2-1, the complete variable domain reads DTGVSQNPRHKITKRGQNVTFRCDPISEHNRLYWYRQTLGQGPEFLTYFQNEAQLEKSRLLSDRFSAERPKGSFSTLEIQRTEQGDSAMYLCASSLLLAGINEQFFGPGTRLTVL.

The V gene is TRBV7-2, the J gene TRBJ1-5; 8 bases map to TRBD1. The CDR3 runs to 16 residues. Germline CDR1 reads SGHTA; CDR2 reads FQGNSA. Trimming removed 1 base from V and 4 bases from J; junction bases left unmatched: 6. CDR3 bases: TGTGCCAGCAGCTTAGTCGGGACAGGAGTAAATCAGCCCCAGCATTTT. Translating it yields CASSLVGTGVNQPQHF.

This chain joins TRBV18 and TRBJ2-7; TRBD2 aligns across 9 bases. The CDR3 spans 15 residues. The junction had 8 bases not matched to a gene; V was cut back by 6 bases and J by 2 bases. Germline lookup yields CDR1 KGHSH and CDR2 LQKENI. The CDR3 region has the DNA TGTGCCAGCTCGGCCGGGACTAGCAGTACCTACGAGCAGTACTTC. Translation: CASSAGTSSTYEQYF. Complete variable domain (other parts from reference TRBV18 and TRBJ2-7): NAGVMQNPRHLVRRRGQEARLRCSPMKGHSHVYWYRQLPEEGLKFMVYLQKENIIDESGMPKERFSAEFPKEGPSILRIQQVVRGDSAAYFCASSAGTSSTYEQYFGPGTRLTVT.

DNA of the CDR3: TGTGCCAGCAGCAGAAGGGACAACCGAGCGGCCTTTAGTTTATACAATGAGCAGTTCTTC. Protein: CASSRRDNRAAFSLYNEQFF. This chain joins TRBV5-4 and TRBJ2-1, with D possibly being TRBD1 (6 bases). This CDR3 has 20 amino acids. The ends were cut back, 4 bases at V and 4 bases at J, with 30 bases in the middle. Germline V CDR1 and CDR2: SGHNT, YYREEE (reference sequence).

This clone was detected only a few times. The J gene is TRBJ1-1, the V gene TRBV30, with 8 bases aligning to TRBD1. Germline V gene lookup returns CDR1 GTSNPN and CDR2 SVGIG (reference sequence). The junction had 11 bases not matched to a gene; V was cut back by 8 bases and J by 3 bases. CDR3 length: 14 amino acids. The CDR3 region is CARLTGEVHTEAFF. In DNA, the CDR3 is TGTGCCAGATTGACAGGGGAGGTTCACACTGAAGCTTTCTTT.

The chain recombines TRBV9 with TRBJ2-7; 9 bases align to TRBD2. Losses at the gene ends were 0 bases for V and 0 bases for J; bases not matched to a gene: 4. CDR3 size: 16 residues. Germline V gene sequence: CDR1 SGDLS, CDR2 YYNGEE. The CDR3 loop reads CASSVAASGTSYEQYF. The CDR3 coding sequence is TGTGCCAGCAGCGTAGCTGCTAGCGGGACCTCCTACGAGCAGTACTTC.

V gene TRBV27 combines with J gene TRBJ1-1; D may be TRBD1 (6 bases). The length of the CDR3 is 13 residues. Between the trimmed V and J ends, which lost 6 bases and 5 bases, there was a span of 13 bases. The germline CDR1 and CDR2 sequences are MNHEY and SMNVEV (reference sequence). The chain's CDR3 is CASRAGDRTEAFF. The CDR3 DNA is TGTGCCAGCAGGGCAGGGGATAGGACTGAAGCTTTCTTT.

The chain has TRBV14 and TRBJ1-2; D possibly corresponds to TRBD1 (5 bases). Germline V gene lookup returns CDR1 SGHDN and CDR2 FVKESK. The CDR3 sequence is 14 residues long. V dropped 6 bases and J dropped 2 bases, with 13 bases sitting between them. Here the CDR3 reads CASSSTAINYGYTF. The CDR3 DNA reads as TGTGCCAGCAGTTCGACAGCAATCAACTATGGCTACACCTTC.

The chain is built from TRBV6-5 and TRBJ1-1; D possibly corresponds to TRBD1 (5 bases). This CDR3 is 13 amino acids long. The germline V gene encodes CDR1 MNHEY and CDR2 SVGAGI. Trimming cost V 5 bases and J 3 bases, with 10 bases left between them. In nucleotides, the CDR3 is TGTGCCAGCAGTCGCGACAGTGACACTGAAGCTTTCTTT. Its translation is CASSRDSDTEAFF.

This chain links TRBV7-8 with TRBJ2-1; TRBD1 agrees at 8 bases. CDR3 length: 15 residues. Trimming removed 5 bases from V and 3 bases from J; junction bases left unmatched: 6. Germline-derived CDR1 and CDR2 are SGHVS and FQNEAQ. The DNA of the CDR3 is TGTGCCAGCAGCCCAGGGACAGGCCGCTACAATGAGCAGTTCTTC. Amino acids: CASSPGTGRYNEQFF.

CDR3 loop: CASSQTGTGDTEAFF. The CDR3 DNA follows: TGCGCCAGCAGCCAAACCGGGACAGGGGACACTGAAGCTTTCTTT. The chain employs TRBV4-3 and TRBJ1-1, with 10 bases matching TRBD1. The ends lost 2 bases at V and 3 bases at J; junction bases unmatched: 3. The V gene's germline CDR1 is LGHNA and CDR2 YSLEER. The CDR3 sequence is 15 residues long.

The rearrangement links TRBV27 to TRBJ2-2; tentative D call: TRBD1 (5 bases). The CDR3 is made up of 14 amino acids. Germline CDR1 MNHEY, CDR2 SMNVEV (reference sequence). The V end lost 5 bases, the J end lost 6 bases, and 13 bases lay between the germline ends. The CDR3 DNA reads TGTGCCAGCAGTACCCGGGCACAGGCCGGGGAGCTGTTTTTT. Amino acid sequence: CASSTRAQAGELFF.

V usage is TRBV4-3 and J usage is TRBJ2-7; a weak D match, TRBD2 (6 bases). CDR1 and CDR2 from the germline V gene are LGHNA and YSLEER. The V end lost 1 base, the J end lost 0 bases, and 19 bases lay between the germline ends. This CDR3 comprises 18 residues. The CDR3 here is CASSQGGGAGGVSYEQYF. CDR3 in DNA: TGCGCCAGCAGCCAAGGGGGCGGGGCAGGAGGGGTCTCCTACGAGCAGTACTTC.

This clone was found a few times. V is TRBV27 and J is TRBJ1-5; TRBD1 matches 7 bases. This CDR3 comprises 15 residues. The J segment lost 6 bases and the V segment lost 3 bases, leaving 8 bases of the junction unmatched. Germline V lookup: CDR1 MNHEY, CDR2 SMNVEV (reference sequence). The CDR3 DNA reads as TGTGCCAGCAGTTTTCGGACAGGATCAGGTCAGCCCCAGCATTTT. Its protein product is CASSFRTGSGQPQHF.